The rows below give T cell receptor beta chains drawn from one sample of a study of blood T cell repertoires in COVID-19. Measured with immunoSEQ multiplex PCR; TCRdb has only the in-frame clones, and not every one. The sample lists some 150,000 clones; approximately 80% were seen once. Sequenced input: peripheral blood. Receptor source: a human donor in a cohort sampled during active COVID-19. Both conserved end residues are part of each CDR3. D genes are given only for firm matches. The size of a clone is reported for some rows only, either as once, few or many, or as a class for expanded clones.

size | D | J | V | DNA | CDR3
few | NA | TRBJ2-5 | TRBV7-2 | TGTGCCAGCAGCTATCAGCAGGGGGGAGAGACCCAGTACTTC | CASSYQQGGETQYF
NA | TRBD2 | TRBJ2-5 | TRBV12-3/TRBV12-4 | TGTGCCAGCAGGACTAGCGGTTTGGAGACCCAGTACTTC | CASRTSGLETQYF
NA | NA | TRBJ1-4 | TRBV5-1 | TGCGCCAGCAGCTTAGGGGCAGAGAATGAAAAACTGTTTTTT | CASSLGAENEKLFF
NA | NA | TRBJ1-3 | TRBV25-1 | TGTGCCAGCAGTGCACAGAATAGTGGAAACACCATATATTTT | CASSAQNSGNTIYF
NA | TRBD1 | TRBJ1-1 | TRBV10-2 | TGCGCCAGCAGTGGTACAGGGGGCTCGAACACTGAAGCTTTCTTT | CASSGTGGSNTEAFF
NA | TRBD1 | TRBJ1-2 | TRBV5-1 | TGCGCCAGCAGCTTGTCCCCGGGACAGGAGAATAACTATGGCTACACCTTC | CASSLSPGQENNYGYTF
few | TRBD1 | TRBJ2-3 | TRBV6-4 | TGTGCCAGCAGTGAAGGACAGGGGTCAGATACGCAGTATTTT | CASSEGQGSDTQYF
NA | NA | TRBJ2-7 | TRBV4-3 | TGCGCCAGCAGCCACAGACACCCCCCATCCTACGAGCAGTACTTC | CASSHRHPPSYEQYF
NA | NA | TRBJ1-6 | TRBV2 | TGTGCCAGCAGTGAAGGAAGTGGCCAGATCTATAATTCACCCCTCCACTTT | CASSEGSGQIYNSPLHF
NA | NA | TRBJ1-3 | TRBV6-1 | TGTGCCAGCAGTGAAGTCTTCAGGACAGCGGGAGGAAACACCATATATTTT | CASSEVFRTAGGNTIYF
once | NA | TRBJ2-6 | TRBV28 | TGTGCCAGCAGTTTAGGCTTCTCTGGGGCCAACGTCCTGACTTTC | CASSLGFSGANVLTF
NA | NA | TRBJ2-7 | TRBV18 | TGTGCCAGCTCACTCCTCCCGGGGGAGCAGTACTTC | CASSLLPGEQYF
NA | NA | TRBJ2-3 | TRBV9 | TGTGCCAGCAGCGTCCGTCTTAGCGGAGATACGCAGTATTTT | CASSVRLSGDTQYF
NA | TRBD2 | TRBJ2-7 | TRBV28 | TGTGCCAGCAGTTTTAGCGGGGGGCTGGGCGAGCAGTACTTC | CASSFSGGLGEQYF
NA | NA | TRBJ2-1 | TRBV5-5 | TGTGCCAGCAGCTTGGTGGGGGCCAATGAGCAGTTCTTC | CASSLVGANEQFF
NA | NA | TRBJ2-7 | TRBV3-1/TRBV3-2 | TGTGCCAGCACCCCCCGCGGGGGCCTCTCCTACGAGCAGTACTTC | CASTPRGGLSYEQYF
NA | NA | TRBJ2-1 | TRBV4-1 | TGCGCCAGCAGGAGCCAGGGATCCAGGGATGAGCAGTTCTTC | CASRSQGSRDEQFF
NA | TRBD2 | TRBJ2-2 | TRBV4-3 | TGCGCCAGCAGTCAGATGGGACTAGACACCGGGGAGCTGTTTTTT | CASSQMGLDTGELFF
NA | NA | TRBJ1-5 | TRBV6-4 | TGTGCCAGCAGTGACGATGAGGGTCAGCCCCAGCATTTT | CASSDDEGQPQHF
NA | NA | TRBJ1-2 | TRBV6-2/TRBV6-3 | TGTGCCAGCAGTTTTCGGGACAAGCGGCAATTCTATGGCTACACCTTC | CASSFRDKRQFYGYTF
NA | TRBD1 | TRBJ2-5 | TRBV2 | TGTGCCAGCAGTGAATGGGGACAGCGAGTCCAAGAGACCCAGTACTTC | CASSEWGQRVQETQYF
NA | NA | TRBJ1-2 | TRBV6-2/TRBV6-3 | TGTGCCAGCAGCCTCACAGTCGCTTATGGCTACACCTTC | CASSLTVAYGYTF
NA | NA | TRBJ1-2 | TRBV28 | TGTGCCAGCCTTCAGAACTATGGCTACACCTTC | CASLQNYGYTF
NA | TRBD1 | TRBJ1-2 | TRBV6-5 | TGTGCCAGCAGTTGGGGACAGGCTGCTCATGGCTACACCTTC | CASSWGQAAHGYTF
NA | TRBD1 | TRBJ2-7 | TRBV19 | TGTGCCAGTAGTAGATCCGGGACAGGGACCCGAGCCTACGAGCAGTACTTC | CASSRSGTGTRAYEQYF
NA | NA | TRBJ1-2 | TRBV3-1/TRBV3-2 | TGTGCCAGCAGTCAAGAGGGCAGTGGCTACACCTTC | CASSQEGSGYTF
once | NA | TRBJ1-1 | TRBV19 | TGTGCCAGTAGTTTTCGACACAACACTGAAGCTTTCTTT | CASSFRHNTEAFF
NA | NA | TRBJ2-1 | TRBV6-2/TRBV6-3 | TGTGCCAGCAGTTACTCGTCGTTGGACAGCTCCTACAATGAGCAGTTCTTC | CASSYSSLDSSYNEQFF
NA | TRBD1 | TRBJ1-5 | TRBV7-3 | TGTGCCAGCAGTAAAAATTGGGAGACAGGGTTCAATCAGCCCCAGCATTTT | CASSKNWETGFNQPQHF
NA | TRBD2 | TRBJ2-1 | TRBV7-3 | TGTGCCAGCAGCGTTGACCAGGGACTAGCGCACAATGAGCAGTTCTTC | CASSVDQGLAHNEQFF
NA | NA | TRBJ2-3 | TRBV2 | TGTGCCAGCAGTTCGGGATCTAGCACAGATACGCAGTATTTT | CASSSGSSTDTQYF
NA | NA | TRBJ1-2 | TRBV5-1 | TGCGCCAGCAGCTCACGGGACATAAGTCTTAAGGGCTACACCTTC | CASSSRDISLKGYTF
NA | TRBD1 | TRBJ1-6 | TRBV10-2 | TGCGCCAGCATACAGGGGACTGGTTCACCCCTCCACTTT | CASIQGTGSPLHF
NA | TRBD1 | TRBJ1-6 | TRBV27 | TGTGCCAGCAGTCCCCACGAGGGACAGGGAAATTCACCCCTCCACTTT | CASSPHEGQGNSPLHF
NA | TRBD1 | TRBJ1-4 | TRBV4-1 | TGCGCCAGCAGCCCTGGACAGGTTAATGAAAAACTGTTTTTT | CASSPGQVNEKLFF
NA | TRBD2 | TRBJ2-7 | TRBV5-1 | TGCGCCAGCAGCTGGAACCGGGACAAGAAGGGACTAGCGGGGCTAGAGCAGTACTTC | CASSWNRDKKGLAGLEQYF
NA | TRBD1 | TRBJ1-2 | TRBV5-1 | TGCGCCAGCAGCTCCCTAGGACAGGACAATAACTATGGCTACACCTTC | CASSSLGQDNNYGYTF
NA | NA | TRBJ2-2 | TRBV19 | TGTGCCAGTAAATTGGTCAGGGGTGGGAACACCGGGGAGCTGTTTTTT | CASKLVRGGNTGELFF
NA | NA | TRBJ1-5 | TRBV30 | TGTGCCTGGGACCAGGCTATGGGCAATCAGCCCCAGCATTTT | CAWDQAMGNQPQHF
NA | TRBD1 | TRBJ1-5 | TRBV9 | TGTGCCAGCAGCGTAGTATTTGGACAGGGGACCAATCAGCCCCAGCATTTT | CASSVVFGQGTNQPQHF
NA | NA | TRBJ1-3 | TRBV5-5 | TGTGCCAGCAGCTTTCCAGGGAGGCTCGGAAACACCATATATTTT | CASSFPGRLGNTIYF
NA | TRBD1 | TRBJ1-4 | TRBV5-1 | TGCGCCAGCAGCAAAGACGACAGGGGGGCTGAAAAACTGTTTTTT | CASSKDDRGAEKLFF
NA | NA | TRBJ1-2 | TRBV19 | TGTGCCAGTACCATGAGGCAGCTATATGGCTACACCTTC | CASTMRQLYGYTF
NA | NA | TRBJ2-7 | TRBV11-2 | TGTGCCAGCAGCTTAAGTACGGGGTTGTGGGAGCAGTACTTC | CASSLSTGLWEQYF
NA | NA | TRBJ2-2 | TRBV5-8 | TGTGCCAGCAGCTTGGGGACAGCGAACACCGGGGAGCTGTTTTTT | CASSLGTANTGELFF
NA | TRBD1 | TRBJ1-5 | TRBV19 | TGTGCCAGTAGTACACAGGGGTTTCAGCCCCAGCATTTT | CASSTQGFQPQHF
NA | NA | TRBJ1-2 | TRBV28 | TGTGCCAGCAGTTCCAATTCAGTATCCCTTAACTATGGCTACACCTTC | CASSSNSVSLNYGYTF